This TCR beta chain was sequenced during a study of blood T cell repertoires in COVID-19 (dated by TCRdb to 2020 to 2022). General notes on the study: Samples covering the acute and convalescent phases of COVID-19 were provided by collaborators in the United States, Italy and Spain. The material from the prospective study consisted of cDNA or gDNA derived from T cells, B-cell-depleted T cells, or PBMCs. The dataset comprised deeply sampled blood TCRbeta repertoires from subjects exposed to, actively infected with, or recovered from COVID-19. The repertoires were released in a freely available public database intended as a resource for research on the immune response to SARS-CoV-2. Samples came from the ongoing ImmuneRACE study (first 160 participants) plus 1,254 subjects from 6 global collaborators. Sample metadata almost always included a de-identified subject ID, COVID-19 status, age in years and sex. Where HLA class I and class II types were available, the types were taken from metadata supplied by the sample provider, not from assay-based typing.

With respect to this clone: No antigen is known for it. No base quality information exists; no much larger clone differs at one position.

CDR1 and CDR2 are read off the germline V gene as MNHEY and SVGAGI. The CDR3 runs 15 amino acids, cysteine and phenylalanine included. Only the CDR3 part of the read is kept: 45 bases, read in frame from the first base. Relative to germline, V is missing 5 bases and J is missing 9 bases, with 8 bases of the junction outside any gene match. Study-level results and caveats: The amount of clinical and demographic metadata varied by source and participant and was provided uncurated.

In Seattle, one collaborating source enrolled patients while the infection was active and tracked those patients longitudinally over the course of disease. Each collaborating institution followed its own protocols to collect whole blood in K2EDTA tubes. For TCRbeta analysis, collaborators shipped samples as frozen whole blood, isolated PBMCs, or DNA extracted from either of those sample types. TCRbeta CDR3 regions were amplified from genomic DNA using the immunoSEQ Assay, a bias-controlled multiplex PCR. The authors' pipeline ran thus. The number of nucleated cells in each sample was estimated from the amplification of reference gene primers within the assay. To quantify the absolute abundance of each unique TCRbeta CDR3 rearrangement, sequence reads were collapsed and filtered. For each sample, productive Simpson clonality was calculated by taking the square root of Simpson's diversity index across productive rearrangements. Sourced from immuneACCESS, this table was stored by TCRdb with only in-frame sequences that have V and J called. A share of the clones is absent; for the studies checked, an unresolved V gene accounts for under half, and the remainder has no known explanation. V, J and clone size derive from that table, while D and trimming were established from the DNA sequence. For this sample there are some 200,000 clones; about four fifths appear just once. Jointly, the top ten make up approximately 10% of the sample.

Recombination linked TRBV6-5 to TRBJ1-6; 9 bases in between match TRBD1. The TCR sequence derives from a woman between 35 and 50 years old with COVID-19, enrolled during active disease. Sequenced material: peripheral blood. The CDR3 region reads CASSQPGQGSSPLHF. DNA sequence: TGTGCCAGCAGTCAGCCGGGACAGGGATCTTCACCCCTCCACTTT.